These 8 T cell receptor beta chains share one sample of origin, sequenced in a study of long-term antiretroviral therapy in people with HIV. The immunoSEQ assay was v3.0, run at survey level. The method was immunoSEQ multiplex PCR; TCRdb's version includes in-frame clones alone and lacks a portion of them. In the table there are some 27,000 clones, approximately 86% of which are singletons. The specimen was unsorted PBMCs, collected 3 years after starting antiretroviral therapy. Receptors were obtained from a man aged 35-49 years with HIV.

The genes are TRBV5-6 and TRBJ2-2; D is perhaps TRBD2 (5 bases). CDR3 length equals 17 residues. The germline gives CDR1 SGHDT, CDR2 YYEEEE. Trimming left V 6 bases short and J 1 base short, with 19 bases between. CDR3 loop: CASTELDSTWNTGELFF. DNA of the CDR3: TGTGCCAGCACCGAATTGGACTCAACATGGAACACCGGGGAGCTGTTTTTT.

The V call is TRBV19, the J call TRBJ2-7, with 11 bases fitting TRBD1. Trimming cost V 5 bases and J 7 bases; bases outside gene matches: 13. The CDR3 loop spans 16 amino acids. Per the germline V gene, CDR1 is LNHDA and CDR2 is SQIVND (reference sequence). In DNA form, the CDR3 reads TGTGCCAGTAGTCCCCGCGGACAGGGGGCTCCACGGGAGCAGTACTTC. Its translation: CASSPRGQGAPREQYF.

In DNA form, the CDR3 reads TGCGCCAGCAGCTTTAGCCCAAGGGAGAGCCTCTACAATGAGCAGTTCTTC. Translated: CASSFSPRESLYNEQFF. This rearrangement joins TRBV5-1 to TRBJ2-1; TRBD2 is a possible D gene (5 bases). The CDR3 totals 17 residues. V was clipped by 2 bases and J by 3 bases, with 18 bases between them. The V gene's germline CDR1 is SGHRS and CDR2 YFSETQ.

The rearrangement joins TRBV11-2 to TRBJ2-7; no clear D gene. The germline V and J ends were trimmed by 3 bases and 0 bases, with 15 bases remaining between them. The CDR3 is 16 amino acids. The V gene's germline CDR1 is SGHAT and CDR2 FQNNGV. CDR3 in DNA: TGTGCCAGCAGCTTGAGTGGCCTACCGCCCTCCTACGAGCAGTACTTC. This encodes CASSLSGLPPSYEQYF.

The chain combines TRBV5-6 with TRBJ2-2, with a weak D call TRBD1 (6 bases). Trimming pared 2 bases from V and 6 bases from J, leaving 8 bases between. Germline CDR1 and CDR2: SGHDT and YYEEEE. CDR3 length: 13 amino acids. CDR3 sequence: CASSLTGPGELFF. The CDR3 nucleotides are TGTGCCAGCAGCTTAACAGGGCCCGGGGAGCTGTTTTTT.

The chain employs TRBV7-9 and TRBJ2-1; 8 bases are shared with TRBD2. The J segment lost 8 bases and the V segment lost 3 bases, leaving 9 bases of the junction unmatched. From germline, CDR1 is SEHNR and CDR2 FQNEAQ (reference sequence). The CDR3 is 15 residues long. This CDR3 is CASSFQSGTRDEQFF. The CDR3 nucleotides read TGTGCCAGCAGCTTCCAAAGCGGGACTAGAGATGAGCAGTTCTTC.

The J gene is TRBJ2-7, the V gene TRBV5-6; D is ambiguous. The CDR3 runs to 14 residues. Trimming removed 1 base from V and 3 bases from J, with 11 bases in between. The V gene's germline CDR1 is SGHDT and CDR2 YYEEEE. CDR3 DNA: TGTGCCAGCAGCTTGAAAGGACGGATCTACGAGCAGTACTTC. Translating gives CASSLKGRIYEQYF.

V and J are TRBV11-3 and TRBJ2-2; 10 positions match TRBD2. The CDR3 length is 16 residues. The germline V gene encodes CDR1 SGHNT and CDR2 YENEEA. V lost 1 base and J lost 6; bases outside the gene matches: 5. In DNA form, the CDR3 reads TGTGCCAGCAGCTTAGCTAGCGGGAGACTCGCCGGGGAGCTGTTTTTT. Protein product: CASSLASGRLAGELFF.